The next 29 T cell receptor beta chains were all read from a single sample in a study of blood T cell repertoires in COVID-19. Sequencing was performed with immunoSEQ multiplex PCR; in TCRdb, only in-frame clones are kept and a portion is missing. The sample consists of some 160,000 clones, around 86% of them appearing once. The sequenced sample was peripheral blood. The receptors derive from an elderly woman with COVID-19, enrolled during active disease.

The rearrangement joins TRBV19 to TRBJ2-7, with TRBD1 matching 8 bases. V trimming: 3 bases; J trimming: 0 bases; junction bases outside the gene matches: 7. This CDR3 is built from 16 residues. Germline-derived CDR1 and CDR2 are LNHDA and SQIVND (reference sequence). CDR3 sequence (DNA): TGTGCCAGTAGTATGGGGACAGGCGCGAACTCCTACGAGCAGTACTTC. Its protein product is CASSMGTGANSYEQYF.

The chain is built from TRBV15 and TRBJ2-7, with TRBD1 matching 9 bases. This CDR3 is 17 amino acids long. V lost 0 bases, J lost 3 bases, and 9 bases stayed unmatched. Germline V gene sequence: CDR1 LNHNV, CDR2 YYDKDF (reference sequence). This CDR3 is CATSRDASGQGGYEQYF. CDR3 nucleotide sequence: TGTGCCACCAGCAGAGACGCGTCGGGACAGGGAGGCTACGAGCAGTACTTC.

The CDR3 sequence is CASNWGLGPNSYEQYF. CDR3 nucleotides: TGTGCCAGCAACTGGGGACTGGGACCAAACTCCTACGAGCAGTACTTC. The rearrangement joins TRBV2 to TRBJ2-7; D may be TRBD2 (6 bases). Per germline, CDR1 SNHLY and CDR2 FYNNEI. This CDR3 is built from 16 residues. V was clipped by 7 bases and J by 0 bases, with 19 bases between them.

The chain employs TRBV7-3 and TRBJ2-1; tentatively, D is TRBD2 (7 bases). V lost 0 bases to trimming and J lost 5 bases, with 14 bases between them. This CDR3 is 16 amino acids long. Per the germline V gene, CDR1 is SGHTA and CDR2 is FQGTGA. The CDR3 here is CASSLTFWGGNNEQFF. The CDR3 DNA reads as TGTGCCAGCAGCTTAACTTTTTGGGGGGGCAACAATGAGCAGTTCTTC.

The V gene is TRBV29-1, the J gene TRBJ1-1; TRBD1 might be the D (5 bases). The CDR3 extends over 13 amino acids. From germline, CDR1 is SQVTM and CDR2 ANQGSEA. The V end lost 2 bases, the J end lost 11 bases, and 18 bases lay between the germline ends. The CDR3 coding sequence is TGCAGCGTTGAAAGAGGGACTGGGGTCGGCGCTTTCTTT. Its translation: CSVERGTGVGAFF.

The rearrangement uses TRBV5-6 and TRBJ1-3; TRBD1 matches 9 bases. The germline V gene has CDR1 SGHDT and CDR2 YYEEEE. V was clipped by 1 base and J by 0 bases; unmatched bases: 5. This CDR3 has 17 residues. DNA of the CDR3: TGTGCCAGCAGCTTGACTGGGACAGGGCCCTCTGGAAACACCATATATTTT. Protein sequence: CASSLTGTGPSGNTIYF.

The CDR3 coding sequence is TGTGCCAGCAGTCCACAAGAGACCCAGTACTTC. Translating gives CASSPQETQYF. The chain joins TRBV2 to TRBJ2-5; D unresolved. The CDR3 loop spans 11 amino acids. V lost 5 bases and J 2 bases, leaving 3 bases between the germline ends. CDR1 and CDR2 (germline): SNHLY, FYNNEI.

V is TRBV5-4 and J is TRBJ1-1, with 7 bases identical to TRBD1. Germline CDR1 SGHNT, CDR2 YYREEE (reference sequence). This CDR3 spans 17 amino acids. Losses at the gene ends were 0 bases for V and 0 bases for J; bases not matched to a gene: 8. The CDR3 sequence: CASSLGQGPYMNTEAFF. The DNA for the CDR3 is TGTGCCAGCAGCTTGGGACAGGGTCCATATATGAACACTGAAGCTTTCTTT.

The chain joins TRBV2 to TRBJ1-2, with D perhaps matching TRBD1 (6 bases). Germline CDR1 and CDR2: SNHLY and FYNNEI. V lost 3 bases to trimming and J lost 4 bases, with 15 bases between them. The CDR3 length is 15 residues. Here the CDR3 reads CASSDPDSYVYGYTF. The CDR3 nucleotides read TGTGCCAGCAGTGATCCGGACAGCTATGTCTATGGCTACACCTTC.

The rearrangement joins TRBV7-8 to TRBJ2-5, with 9 bases matching TRBD1. This CDR3 spans 16 amino acids. The germline V gene has CDR1 SGHVS and CDR2 FQNEAQ. Trimming took 2 bases from V and 5 from J; bases not matched to a gene: 9. Written as DNA, the CDR3 is TGTGCCAGCAGCTTAAGCCACAGGGGGCCGGGGGAGACCCAGTACTTC. This translates into CASSLSHRGPGETQYF.

This rearrangement joins TRBV3-1 (or the pseudogene TRBV3-2) to TRBJ1-2; D is possibly TRBD1 (5 bases). The CDR3 contains 14 residues. Germline CDR1 LGHDT, CDR2 YNNKEL (reference sequence). The ends were cut back, 0 bases at V and 7 bases at J, with 12 bases in the middle. This CDR3 is CASSQDTGSSGYTF. DNA of the CDR3: TGTGCCAGCAGCCAAGATACAGGCTCGAGTGGCTACACCTTC.

The DNA of the CDR3 is TGCGCCAGCAGCTTACCCCTGGCGGGAGCCCTAGATACGCAGTATTTT. It encodes CASSLPLAGALDTQYF. The J gene is TRBJ2-3, the V gene TRBV5-1, with TRBD2 matching over 7 bases. This CDR3 is built from 16 residues. CDR1 SGHRS and CDR2 YFSETQ come from the germline V gene. The trim removed 2 bases at V and 5 bases at J, leaving 11 bases unmatched.

The V gene is TRBV6-5, the J gene TRBJ2-7; 7 bases align to TRBD1. Germline V gene lookup returns CDR1 MNHEY and CDR2 SVGAGI. V dropped 3 bases and J dropped 4; count of bases not matched to a gene: 3. The CDR3 spans 13 residues. In DNA, the CDR3 is TGTGCCAGCAGTTATCCGACAGGGTACGAGCAGTACTTC. Protein sequence: CASSYPTGYEQYF.

This clone was seen ten or more times. V and J are TRBV5-1 and TRBJ1-4; D perhaps matches TRBD1 (6 bases). Trimming stripped 0 bases from V and 0 bases from J, with 15 bases between. Germline values: CDR1 SGHRS, CDR2 YFSETQ. This CDR3 region has 18 residues. The CDR3 bases are TGCGCCAGCAGCTTGGGACAGGAGGCCTATGCAACTAATGAAAAACTGTTTTTT. Protein product: CASSLGQEAYATNEKLFF.

The rearrangement links TRBV2 to TRBJ1-4; D might be TRBD1 (5 bases). V was pared by 2 bases and J by 4 bases, with 11 bases between. This CDR3 spans 15 amino acids. The V gene's germline CDR1 is SNHLY and CDR2 FYNNEI. CDR3 coding DNA: TGTGCCAGCAGTGAAACGGCAGGGTATAATGAAAAACTGTTTTTT. Protein: CASSETAGYNEKLFF.

V is TRBV29-1 and J is TRBJ2-4; tentatively, D is TRBD1 (6 bases). CDR3 size: 15 residues. Deletions cut 7 bases from V and 0 bases from J, with 16 bases between. Germline CDR1 and CDR2: SQVTM and ANQGSEA. The CDR3 loop reads CSALGIRGAKNIQYF. DNA of the CDR3: TGCAGCGCCCTCGGGATCAGGGGAGCCAAAAACATTCAGTACTTC.

The chain recombines TRBV6-5 with TRBJ1-1; unclear D gene. Trimming shortened V by 2 bases and J by 1 base, and 8 bases separated the two germline ends. This CDR3 contains 14 residues. Germline CDR1 MNHEY, CDR2 SVGAGI. This chain's CDR3 is CASSYVSGNTEAFF. DNA for the CDR3: TGTGCCAGCAGTTACGTTTCAGGGAACACTGAAGCTTTCTTT.

This clone was counted a single time. At one end the junction does not follow the germline gene, possibly because of a read error. The CDR3 DNA follows: TGTGCCAGCAGCGAGACAGGGTTGACCGAGGAGCTGTTTTTT. Residues: CASSETGLTEELFF. The chain has TRBV6-5 and TRBJ2-2; 7 nucleotides match TRBD1. Germline-derived CDR1 and CDR2 are MNHEY and SVGAGI. The length of the CDR3 is 14 residues.

This chain joins TRBV28 and TRBJ1-2, with 11 bases lining up with TRBD1. This CDR3 comprises 14 residues. Germline loops: CDR1 MDHEN, CDR2 SYDVKM. The V segment lost 5 bases and the J segment 6 bases; nucleotides outside the gene matches: 5. The DNA of the CDR3 is TGTGCCAGCAGTCCGGGACAGGGGGGACATGGCTACACCTTC. Residues: CASSPGQGGHGYTF.

This chain's CDR3 is CASSARDRGHEKLFF. DNA for the CDR3: TGTGCCAGCAGCGCCCGGGACAGGGGGCATGAAAAACTGTTTTTT. The rearrangement uses TRBV7-9 and TRBJ1-4, with 12 positions matching TRBD1. Per germline, CDR1 SEHNR and CDR2 FQNEAQ (reference sequence). V lost 5 bases and J lost 6; bases outside the gene matches: 4. This CDR3 has 15 amino acids.

The chain uses TRBV3-1 (or the pseudogene TRBV3-2) and TRBJ2-1; 10 nucleotides align to TRBD1. There are 14 residues in the CDR3. Germline-derived CDR1 and CDR2 are LGHDT and YNNKEL (reference sequence). Trimming at V came to 4 bases and at J to 8 bases, leaving 5 bases not matched to a gene. CDR3 loop: CASSRTGGIDEQFF. DNA of the CDR3: TGTGCCAGCAGCCGGACAGGGGGAATCGATGAGCAGTTCTTC.

The CDR3 DNA reads as TGCGCCAGCAGCCAACTTCCGGGATCCTACACCGGGGAGCTGTTTTTT. Its protein product is CASSQLPGSYTGELFF. The chain has TRBV4-1 and TRBJ2-2, with a possible D match to TRBD2 (5 bases). Germline CDR1 reads MGHRA; CDR2 reads YSYEKL. Between the trimmed V and J ends, which lost 2 bases and 3 bases, there was a span of 13 bases. The CDR3 is made up of 16 amino acids.

This chain connects TRBV11-1 to TRBJ2-2, with D possibly being TRBD2 (6 bases). Germline V gene data show CDR1 as SGHAT and CDR2 as FQDESV (reference sequence). The CDR3 covers 15 residues. The V end was cut by 3 bases, the J end by 0 bases, with 8 bases between. The CDR3 is CASSFGTANTGELFF. The CDR3 DNA is TGTGCCAGCAGCTTCGGGACTGCGAACACCGGGGAGCTGTTTTTT.

CDR3 nucleotide sequence: TGTGCCAGCAGCCTAGTGACAGGGGGTAATACAGGCTCCTACAATGAGCAGTTCTTC. It codes for CASSLVTGGNTGSYNEQFF. The chain couples TRBV7-8 to TRBJ2-1, with 9 positions matching TRBD1. This CDR3 is built from 19 residues. V dropped 5 bases and J dropped 0; count of bases not matched to a gene: 14. Germline values: CDR1 SGHVS, CDR2 FQNEAQ.

J is TRBJ2-6 and V is TRBV7-2; weak D call: TRBD2 (6 bases). The CDR3 contains 18 residues. Germline CDR1 is SGHTA and CDR2 is FQGNSA. The V gene lost 5 bases and the J gene lost 0 bases, with 17 bases spanning the gap. The chain's CDR3 is CASSIRDLRGSGANVLTF. The CDR3 region has the DNA TGTGCCAGCAGCATCAGGGACTTGAGGGGCTCTGGGGCCAACGTCCTGACTTTC.

In this sample, this clone turned up a few times. This chain uses TRBV6-5 with TRBJ1-2, with TRBD1 matching 8 bases. With 6 bases clipped from V and 4 bases from J, the junction kept 4 bases outside the gene matches. The CDR3 consists of 13 residues. Germline values: CDR1 MNHEY, CDR2 SVGAGI. CDR3 sequence reads: CASRTGVTYGYTF. The CDR3 nucleotides read TGTGCCAGCAGGACAGGGGTGACCTATGGCTACACCTTC.

This rearrangement joins TRBV6-5 to TRBJ2-7; D is possibly TRBD2 (5 bases). This CDR3 region has 14 residues. CDR1 and CDR2 from the germline V gene are MNHEY and SVGAGI. V lost 2 bases and J lost 3, with 11 bases in between. CDR3 residues: CASSYAGRSYEQYF. The CDR3 coding sequence is TGTGCCAGCAGTTACGCGGGCAGAAGCTACGAGCAGTACTTC.

This chain uses TRBV28 with TRBJ2-5, with D possibly TRBD1 on 6 matching bases. The CDR3 totals 15 residues. Germline V gene sequence: CDR1 MDHEN, CDR2 SYDVKM. V lost 3 bases and J lost 5, with 16 bases in between. The CDR3 sequence is CASSFRPQGRETQYF. CDR3 in DNA: TGTGCCAGCAGTTTTCGCCCACAGGGACGCGAGACCCAGTACTTC.

The gene calls are TRBV2 and TRBJ1-2; D remains unclear. CDR3 length: 14 residues. V dropped 0 bases and J dropped 3 bases, with 8 bases sitting between them. Looked up from germline, CDR1 is SNHLY and CDR2 is FYNNEI. CDR3 in DNA: TGTGCCAGCAGTGAAGCGCCAGGCTACTATGGCTACACCTTC. This gives the protein CASSEAPGYYGYTF.